Listed below are T cell receptor beta chains from one sample, sequenced in a study of siplizumab effects on memory and regulatory T cells. TCRdb keeps only in-frame clones here, not all; method: immunoSEQ multiplex PCR. The table records 100,000 or so clones, around 92% of them present only once. The specimen was Tregs sorted from blood. These receptors were collected from a human donor in good health. CDR3s include the opening cysteine and the closing phenylalanine or tryptophan. Fields, in order: J gene, V gene, clone size, D gene, CDR3 DNA, CDR3 protein. D genes are given only for firm matches. Size is omitted from some rows. Given values are once, few, many or a class for expanded clones.

j_gene: TRBJ2-1
v_gene: TRBV11-3
abundance: NA
d_gene: TRBD2
CDR3nt: TGTGCCAGCAGCTCCGGGACTATACCGAGTGAGCAGTTCTTC
CDR3aa: CASSSGTIPSEQFF

j_gene: TRBJ2-1
v_gene: TRBV7-6
abundance: NA
d_gene: NA
CDR3nt: TGTGCCAGCAGCTTAGTAAATGCAAATGTTGAGCAGTTCTTC
CDR3aa: CASSLVNANVEQFF

j_gene: TRBJ2-1
v_gene: TRBV11-1
abundance: NA
d_gene: TRBD2
CDR3nt: TGTGCCAGCAGCTTAGCGTCTAGCGGGAATTTCTACAATGAGCAGTTCTTC
CDR3aa: CASSLASSGNFYNEQFF

j_gene: TRBJ2-3
v_gene: TRBV5-1
abundance: NA
d_gene: NA
CDR3nt: TGCGCCAGCAGCTCGGACGCAGATACGCAGTATTTT
CDR3aa: CASSSDADTQYF

j_gene: TRBJ1-1
v_gene: TRBV5-1
abundance: NA
d_gene: TRBD1
CDR3nt: TGCGCCAGCAGCACCGGACAGGGTGGCACTGAAGCTTTCTTT
CDR3aa: CASSTGQGGTEAFF

j_gene: TRBJ2-1
v_gene: TRBV18
abundance: NA
d_gene: TRBD1
CDR3nt: TGTGCCAGCTCATCCTACCGGGACAGTTACTACAATGAGCAGTTCTTC
CDR3aa: CASSSYRDSYYNEQFF

j_gene: TRBJ2-3
v_gene: TRBV10-1
abundance: NA
d_gene: TRBD1
CDR3nt: TGCGCCACCTCGGACAGGAACACAGATACGCAGTATTTT
CDR3aa: CATSDRNTDTQYF

j_gene: TRBJ1-1
v_gene: TRBV12-5
abundance: NA
d_gene: NA
CDR3nt: TGTGCTAGTGGCCCAGGGTACTTAAACACTGAAGCTTTCTTT
CDR3aa: CASGPGYLNTEAFF

j_gene: TRBJ1-2
v_gene: TRBV27
abundance: once
d_gene: NA
CDR3nt: TGTGCCAGCAGCACATCCTCTAACTATGGCTACACCTTC
CDR3aa: CASSTSSNYGYTF

j_gene: TRBJ2-7
v_gene: TRBV5-1
abundance: once
d_gene: TRBD1
CDR3nt: TGCGCCAGCAGCGGCAGGACAGGGAACGAGCAGTACTTC
CDR3aa: CASSGRTGNEQYF

j_gene: TRBJ2-5
v_gene: TRBV29-1
abundance: NA
d_gene: TRBD1
CDR3nt: TGCAGCGCTGAGCCGACAGGGGTTGAGACCCAGTACTTC
CDR3aa: CSAEPTGVETQYF

j_gene: TRBJ1-1
v_gene: TRBV29-1
abundance: NA
d_gene: TRBD1
CDR3nt: TGCAGCGTCCTACGGACAGGGGCGACTGAAGCTTTCTTT
CDR3aa: CSVLRTGATEAFF

j_gene: TRBJ2-3
v_gene: TRBV7-3
abundance: few
d_gene: TRBD2
CDR3nt: TGTGCCAGCAGCGTCTCAGGGACTAGCGGGGGCGTTGGCAGGTATTTT
CDR3aa: CASSVSGTSGGVGRYF

j_gene: TRBJ2-1
v_gene: TRBV18
abundance: once
d_gene: NA
CDR3nt: TGTGCCAGCTCTCTTCGGATCTACAATGAGCAGTTCTTC
CDR3aa: CASSLRIYNEQFF

j_gene: TRBJ1-4
v_gene: TRBV5-3
abundance: NA
d_gene: NA
CDR3nt: TGTGCCAGAACCACAGGGAGAGCAACTAATGAAAAACTGTTTTTT
CDR3aa: CARTTGRATNEKLFF

j_gene: TRBJ1-2
v_gene: TRBV10-3
abundance: NA
d_gene: TRBD1
CDR3nt: TGTGCCATCAGTAGTAGTGGACAGGGCTATGGCTACACCTTC
CDR3aa: CAISSSGQGYGYTF

j_gene: TRBJ2-5
v_gene: TRBV14
abundance: NA
d_gene: NA
CDR3nt: TGTGCCAGCAGCCAAGAATCGTTGGGGGTAGGGGCCCAGTACTTC
CDR3aa: CASSQESLGVGAQYF

j_gene: TRBJ1-6
v_gene: TRBV10-1
abundance: NA
d_gene: NA
CDR3nt: TGCGCCAGCAGTGACCTCAGGAGCTCCTATAATTCACCCCTCCACTTT
CDR3aa: CASSDLRSSYNSPLHF

j_gene: TRBJ2-7
v_gene: TRBV4-1
abundance: NA
d_gene: TRBD2
CDR3nt: TGCGCCAGCAGCCAAGCCTCGGGACTAGCAAGGGACCCCGAGCAGTACTTC
CDR3aa: CASSQASGLARDPEQYF

j_gene: TRBJ1-4
v_gene: TRBV28
abundance: NA
d_gene: TRBD1
CDR3nt: TGTGCCAGCAGTCCCTTGGACAGGACTAATGAAAAACTGTTTTTT
CDR3aa: CASSPLDRTNEKLFF

j_gene: TRBJ1-3
v_gene: TRBV30
abundance: once
d_gene: NA
CDR3nt: TGTGCCTGGAGCGGGGGAAACACCATATATTTT
CDR3aa: CAWSGGNTIYF

j_gene: TRBJ2-1
v_gene: TRBV9
abundance: NA
d_gene: NA
CDR3nt: TGTGCCAGCAGCCCTCGCCCTCGGCCACAGGCAATGGGATACAATGAGCAGTTCTTC
CDR3aa: CASSPRPRPQAMGYNEQFF

j_gene: TRBJ2-3
v_gene: TRBV2
abundance: NA
d_gene: NA
CDR3nt: TGTGCCAGCTCGGCTCCAACAGTTCCCTCCACAGATACGCAGTATTTT
CDR3aa: CASSAPTVPSTDTQYF

j_gene: TRBJ2-3
v_gene: TRBV5-4
abundance: NA
d_gene: TRBD2
CDR3nt: TGTGCCAGCAGCTCGGGGGGGAGTCTACGAACAGATACGCAGTATTTT
CDR3aa: CASSSGGSLRTDTQYF